This TCR beta chain is from a study of blood T cell repertoires in COVID-19. About the research overall: From the United States, Italy and Spain came samples of acute and convalescent COVID-19. Nucleic acid was either cDNA or gDNA, and it came from T cells, B-cell-depleted T cells, or PBMCs.

Original methodology: Reference gene primer amplification gave estimated nucleated cell counts. Sequencing was performed with immunoSEQ multiplex PCR; in TCRdb, only in-frame clones are kept and a portion is missing. That table gives V, J and clone size, and the DNA gave D and trimming. The sample contains about 80,000 clones, about 80% of which appear only once. The specimen was peripheral blood. The clonotype originates from a human donor in a cohort sampled during active COVID-19.

For the CDR3, the DNA is TGTGCCTGCCGGGCCTACAATGAGCAGTTCTTC. It is translated as CACRAYNEQFF. The chain uses TRBV10-3 and TRBJ2-1; D is uncertain. Trimming stripped 11 bases from V and 2 bases from J, with 7 bases between. This CDR3 has 11 amino acids. Germline V gene data show CDR1 as ENHRY and CDR2 as SYGVKD.